This T cell receptor beta chain was obtained from a study of CD8 T cells in ankylosing spondylitis. Study-wide results and caveats: What seemed typical of ankylosing spondylitis blood was a TCR beta motif built from 8 or 9 highly homologous variants.

TCRdb used MiXCR to reprocess the 5' RACE reads, holding one entry per CDR3 protein. The sample yields 470,000 or so distinct CDR3 sequences, roughly a quarter seen once. To note about this clonotype: The antigen remains undetermined.

V lost 1 base, J lost 5 bases, and 11 bases lay in between. Germline loops: CDR1 LGHDT, CDR2 YNNKEL (reference sequence). The CDR3 is made up of 14 amino acids. The receptor comes from a male donor with ankylosing spondylitis. Sequences were obtained from blood, either unsorted or a sorted T cell fraction (not recorded which). The rearrangement links TRBV3-1 to TRBJ1-1, with a weak D call TRBD1 (6 bases). The CDR3 DNA follows: TGTGCCAGCAGCCAAGCTGACAGGCGGACTGAAGCTTTCTTT. It encodes CASSQADRRTEAFF.